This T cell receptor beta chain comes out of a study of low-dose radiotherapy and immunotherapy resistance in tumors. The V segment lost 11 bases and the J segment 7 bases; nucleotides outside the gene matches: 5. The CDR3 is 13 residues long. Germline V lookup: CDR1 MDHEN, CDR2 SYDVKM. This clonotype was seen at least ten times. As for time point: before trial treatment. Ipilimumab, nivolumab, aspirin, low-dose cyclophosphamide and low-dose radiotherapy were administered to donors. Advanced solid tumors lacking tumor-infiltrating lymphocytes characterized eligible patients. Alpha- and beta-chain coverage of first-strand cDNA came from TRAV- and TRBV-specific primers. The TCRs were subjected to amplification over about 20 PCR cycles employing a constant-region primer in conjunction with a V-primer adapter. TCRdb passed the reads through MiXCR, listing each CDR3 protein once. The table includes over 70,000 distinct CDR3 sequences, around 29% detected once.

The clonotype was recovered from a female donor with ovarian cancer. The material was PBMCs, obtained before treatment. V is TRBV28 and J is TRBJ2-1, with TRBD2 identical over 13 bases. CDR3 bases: TGTGCCGGGGGACTAGCGGGGACAAATGAGCAGTTCTTC. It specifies CAGGLAGTNEQFF.